The 25 T cell receptor beta chains given below trace back to one sample, sequenced in a study of blood T cell repertoires in COVID-19. The repertoire was sequenced with immunoSEQ multiplex PCR; TCRdb's copy has only in-frame clones and lacks some. The table includes a few hundred thousand clones, about 85% detected once. The sequenced sample consisted of PBMCs or T cells enriched from blood (not recorded which). These receptors were obtained from a woman between 25 and 40 years old who had recovered from COVID-19.

CDR3 DNA sequence: TGTGCCAGCAGCGTAGGGGGACTCATAGGAGAGACCCAGTACTTC. Encoded protein: CASSVGGLIGETQYF. The V call is TRBV9, the J call TRBJ2-5, with a tentative D call TRBD2 (6 bases). V lost 0 bases, J lost 4 bases, and 13 bases lay in between. This CDR3 has 15 amino acids. Germline V lookup: CDR1 SGDLS, CDR2 YYNGEE.

This clone was detected only once. The CDR3 DNA reads TGTGCCAGTAGTCCGACCTCCACGAGGGCCTCCTACGAGCAGTACTTC. Protein sequence: CASSPTSTRASYEQYF. The rearrangement joins TRBV19 to TRBJ2-7; a weak D match, TRBD2 (5 bases). Germline loops: CDR1 LNHDA, CDR2 SQIVND (reference sequence). Between the trimmed V and J ends, which lost 5 bases and 0 bases, there was a span of 17 bases. The CDR3 spans 16 residues.

The table lists this clone with a count of one. The rearrangement joins TRBV2 to TRBJ2-2, with D possibly TRBD1 on 6 matching bases. CDR1 and CDR2 from the germline V gene are SNHLY and FYNNEI. Trimming removed 4 bases at V and 4 bases at J, with 7 bases between. The CDR3 covers 13 residues. CDR3 bases: TGTGCCAGCAGTGGGACAGCCACCGGGGAGCTGTTTTTT. This translates into CASSGTATGELFF.

The CDR3 DNA reads TGTGCCAGCAGTTACTCGTACAGGGTTTCCTACGAGCAGTACTTC. Translation: CASSYSYRVSYEQYF. The rearrangement links TRBV6-5 to TRBJ2-7, with a possible D match to TRBD1 (6 bases). Germline V gives CDR1 MNHEY, CDR2 SVGAGI. Deletions cut 0 bases from V and 1 base from J, with 10 bases between. The CDR3 is 15 amino acids.

This clone occurred once. The chain recombines TRBV19 with TRBJ2-1; 10 nucleotides line up with TRBD1. V was pared by 6 bases and J by 7 bases, with 3 bases of the junction left unmatched. This CDR3 has 13 residues. The germline CDR1 and CDR2 sequences are LNHDA and SQIVND (reference sequence). The CDR3 DNA reads TGTGCCAGTAGCCGGGACAGGGGTAATGAGCAGTTCTTC. It codes for CASSRDRGNEQFF.

The V and J genes are TRBV7-2 and TRBJ2-7; tentatively, D is TRBD2 (5 bases). The CDR3 is made up of 14 amino acids. Germline V gene data show CDR1 as SGHTA and CDR2 as FQGNSA. The germline V and J ends were trimmed by 1 base and 6 bases, with 13 bases remaining between them. For the CDR3, the DNA is TGTGCCAGCAGCTTAGTAGCTGCGGGTGCCGAGCAGTACTTC. This codes for CASSLVAAGAEQYF.

The chain employs TRBV7-6 and TRBJ1-1; 8 bases map to TRBD1. CDR3 length: 16 amino acids. With 5 bases clipped from V and 4 bases from J, the junction kept 12 bases outside the gene matches. CDR1 and CDR2 from the germline V gene are SGHVS and FNYEAQ. The CDR3: CASSLLNRGKGTEAFF. Here the CDR3 DNA reads TGTGCCAGCAGCCTATTAAACAGGGGGAAGGGCACTGAAGCTTTCTTT. Using reference TRBV7-6 and TRBJ1-1 for the parts outside the CDR3, the full variable domain is GAGVSQSPRYKVTKRGQDVALRCDPISGHVSLYWYRQALGQGPEFLTYFNYEAQQDKSGLPNDRFSAERPEGSISTLTIQRTEQRDSAMYRCASSLLNRGKGTEAFFGQGTRLTVV.

The chain combines TRBV10-3 with TRBJ1-2; D remains unclear. Trimming took 0 bases from V and 13 from J, leaving 12 bases between them. Germline V gene sequence: CDR1 ENHRY, CDR2 SYGVKD. CDR3 length: 12 residues. DNA of the CDR3: TGTGCCATCAGTGAGTCGGGAGAGGTGATCACCTTC. Translation: CAISESGEVITF.

This chain uses TRBV27 with TRBJ1-1, with no clear D. The CDR3 has 13 residues. The ends were cut back, 5 bases at V and 4 bases at J, with 11 bases in the middle. Looked up from germline, CDR1 is MNHEY and CDR2 is SMNVEV (reference sequence). CDR3: CASSPRFGTEAFF. The CDR3 DNA reads TGTGCCAGCAGTCCCAGGTTTGGCACTGAAGCTTTCTTT.

The chain links TRBV6-6 to TRBJ1-2; D gene uncertain. CDR1 and CDR2 (germline): MNHNY, SVGAGI (reference sequence). The CDR3 is 14 residues long. Trimming pared 6 bases from V and 3 bases from J, leaving 14 bases between. Here the CDR3 DNA reads TGTGCCAGCAGAATAGGTGGGAGTGACTATGGCTACACCTTC. Translating gives CASRIGGSDYGYTF.

The V gene is TRBV6-1, the J gene TRBJ2-7, with D possibly TRBD1 on 6 matching bases. Trimming pared 2 bases from V and 2 bases from J, leaving 7 bases between. The CDR3 has 13 amino acids. Germline assignment: CDR1 MNHNS and CDR2 SASEGT. In nucleotides, the CDR3 is TGTGCCAGCAGTGAAAGGACAGCCTACGAGCAGTACTTC. Translated, it gives CASSERTAYEQYF.

The chain is built from TRBV25-1 and TRBJ1-2; D remains unclear. The V and J ends lost 4 bases and 8 bases respectively, with 17 bases between them. Germline CDR1 reads MGHDK; CDR2 reads SYGVNS. This CDR3 has 14 amino acids. The CDR3 DNA reads as TGTGCCAGCAGTGCAACCGGGAGAGTGGGGGGCTACACCTTC. Protein sequence: CASSATGRVGGYTF.

The V call is TRBV5-1, the J call TRBJ1-3; D unclear. Germline CDR1 SGHRS, CDR2 YFSETQ. The CDR3 runs to 15 residues. V was shortened by 0 bases and J by 0 bases, with 7 bases between the two germline ends. DNA of the CDR3: TGCGCCAGCAGCTTGGGGGCAGACTCTGGAAACACCATATATTTT. As protein: CASSLGADSGNTIYF.

The sample holds a few counts of this clone. The rearrangement joins TRBV6-4 to TRBJ1-1; 11 nucleotides align to TRBD1. Germline V gene sequence: CDR1 MRHNA, CDR2 SNTAGT. Trimming cost V 7 bases and J 4 bases; bases outside gene matches: 8. This CDR3 has 15 residues. Here the CDR3 reads CASTAGTGGSTEAFF. As DNA, the CDR3 is TGTGCCAGCACGGCCGGGACAGGGGGTAGCACTGAAGCTTTCTTT.

The chain joins TRBV19 to TRBJ1-5, with 9 bases identical to TRBD1. The CDR3 consists of 15 residues. Germline assignment: CDR1 LNHDA and CDR2 SQIVND (reference sequence). J lost 3 bases, V lost 10 bases, and 10 bases had no gene match. CDR3 coding DNA: TGTGCCACCACACAAACAGGGGGCGTCAATCAGCCCCAGCATTTT. Protein sequence: CATTQTGGVNQPQHF.

This chain uses TRBV30 with TRBJ1-2; D is uncertain. Trimming removed 4 bases from V and 7 bases from J, with 13 bases in between. The CDR3 contains 12 residues. Per the germline V gene, CDR1 is GTSNPN and CDR2 is SVGIG (reference sequence). This chain's CDR3 is CAWKSSAGGYTF. The CDR3 region has the DNA TGTGCCTGGAAGTCTTCGGCGGGTGGCTACACCTTC.

In its sample, this clone was seen a few times. The rearrangement links TRBV12-3 or TRBV12-4 to TRBJ1-1, with a possible D match to TRBD1 (5 bases). Trimming left V 8 bases short and J 2 bases short, with 12 bases between. The CDR3 is made up of 13 amino acids. This CDR3 reads CASRGGSNTEAFF. For the CDR3, the DNA is TGTGCCAGCCGCGGGGGAAGTAACACTGAAGCTTTCTTT.

J is TRBJ1-2 and V is TRBV6-2 or TRBV6-3; D may be TRBD1 (5 bases). Germline CDR1 reads MNHEY; CDR2 reads SVGEGT. The length of the CDR3 is 15 residues. V was pared by 0 bases and J by 7 bases, with 15 bases between. CDR3 in DNA: TGTGCCAGCAGTTACTCGGCAGGACGGGGGAGTGGCTACACCTTC. Its protein product is CASSYSAGRGSGYTF.

This clone is a singleton in its sample. The chain combines TRBV19 with TRBJ1-6; perhaps TRBD1 as D (6 bases). CDR3 length: 17 amino acids. The germline gives CDR1 LNHDA, CDR2 SQIVND (reference sequence). Trimming removed 5 bases from V and 0 bases from J, with 14 bases in between. This CDR3 reads CASSHRQATSYNSPLHF. The CDR3 DNA reads TGTGCCAGTAGTCACCGACAGGCGACCTCCTATAATTCACCCCTCCACTTT.

The genes are TRBV29-1 and TRBJ1-1; 8 nucleotides align to TRBD1. Germline V lookup: CDR1 SQVTM, CDR2 ANQGSEA. The CDR3 consists of 14 residues. After removal of 3 bases from V and 5 bases from J, the junction contained 8 bases not matched to a gene. The CDR3, as DNA: TGCAGCGTTGATGTTCAGGGGGCTGGGACTGAAGCTTTCTTT. Protein product: CSVDVQGAGTEAFF.

V gene TRBV21-1 combines with J gene TRBJ1-1; the table's D call, TRBD1, was not checked against the DNA. TRBV21-1 is flagged as a pseudogene. CDR3 length: 15 amino acids. The CDR3 region has the DNA TGTGCCAGCAGCAGGCAGGGTATTGGGAACACTGAAGCTTTCTTT. It codes for CASSRQGIGNTEAFF.

The chain uses TRBV3-1 (or the pseudogene TRBV3-2) and TRBJ1-2, with D possibly matching TRBD1 (5 bases). V was clipped by 1 base and J by 6 bases, with 9 bases between them. Germline loops: CDR1 LGHDT, CDR2 YNNKEL (reference sequence). There are 13 residues in the CDR3. CDR3 DNA: TGTGCCAGCAGCCAAGGGACATTCGATGGCTACACCTTC. This encodes CASSQGTFDGYTF.

This clone was observed a single time. The chain is built from TRBV5-4 and TRBJ1-1, with D unresolved. Looked up from germline, CDR1 is SGHNT and CDR2 is YYREEE (reference sequence). This CDR3 spans 14 amino acids. Trimming took 4 bases from V and 0 from J, leaving 10 bases between them. Written as DNA, the CDR3 is TGTGCCAGCAGCGGCGGGAGGATGAACACTGAAGCTTTCTTT. Translation: CASSGGRMNTEAFF.

The J gene is TRBJ2-3, the V gene TRBV14, with TRBD1 matching over 7 bases. With 0 bases clipped from V and 7 bases from J, the junction kept 7 bases outside the gene matches. This CDR3 spans 15 amino acids. Germline V lookup: CDR1 SGHDN, CDR2 FVKESK. The CDR3 reads CASSQEKGALNTQYF. In nucleotides, the CDR3 is TGTGCCAGCAGCCAAGAGAAGGGGGCTCTGAATACGCAGTATTTT.

The CDR3 nucleotides are TGCGCCAGCAGCGTGCCTAACAATGAGCAGTTCTTC. This codes for CASSVPNNEQFF. The rearrangement joins TRBV5-1 to TRBJ2-1, with unresolved D. Germline values: CDR1 SGHRS, CDR2 YFSETQ. The CDR3 spans 12 residues. The V end was cut by 4 bases, the J end by 5 bases, with 7 bases between.